Below are 16 T cell receptor beta chains sequenced from a single sample in a study of radiotherapy plus CTLA-4 blockade in lung cancer. Clones were sequenced by immunoSEQ multiplex PCR, and TCRdb holds only the in-frame ones, with some missing. The sample lists tens of thousands of clones; about 88% were seen once. The sample consisted of peripheral blood, taken from a patient treated with radiotherapy plus ipilimumab. These receptors all stem from a human donor with non-small cell lung cancer whose response to radiotherapy plus ipilimumab could not be evaluated.

V gene TRBV10-3 combines with J gene TRBJ1-5; D unclear. CDR1 and CDR2 (germline): ENHRY, SYGVKD. This CDR3 region has 15 residues. V gave up 4 bases and J gave up 0 bases, with 10 bases separating them. CDR3 nucleotides: TGTGCCATCAGTGGAAACGGACTTAGCAATCAGCCCCAGCATTTT. Its protein is CAISGNGLSNQPQHF.

This chain connects TRBV11-3 to TRBJ1-1, with no clear D. V lost 0 bases to trimming and J lost 4 bases, with 6 bases between them. Germline V lookup: CDR1 SGHNT, CDR2 YENEEA. The CDR3 sequence is 13 residues long. The DNA of the CDR3 is TGTGCCAGCAGCTTAGATCCCAGCACTGAAGCTTTCTTT. Residues: CASSLDPSTEAFF.

The rearrangement links TRBV18 to TRBJ1-3; tentative D call: TRBD1 (6 bases). Germline V gives CDR1 KGHSH, CDR2 LQKENI. The CDR3 sequence is 18 residues long. The V end was cut by 3 bases, the J end by 0 bases, with 18 bases between. CDR3 nucleotides: TGTGCCAGCTCACCCCAGGGGCTCCCTAACAGCTCTGGAAACACCATATATTTT. This sequence encodes CASSPQGLPNSSGNTIYF.

This chain uses TRBV10-1 with TRBJ2-3; 9 bases match TRBD2. After removal of 2 bases from V and 5 bases from J, the junction contained 8 bases not matched to a gene. This CDR3 contains 16 residues. From germline, CDR1 is WNHNN and CDR2 SYGVQD (reference sequence). The CDR3 DNA sequence: TGCGCCAGCAGTGAGGCTAGCGGGGTGTATGTAGATACGCAGTATTTT. It translates to CASSEASGVYVDTQYF.

This rearrangement joins TRBV4-3 to TRBJ1-4; a weak D match, TRBD1 (6 bases). The V end lost 4 bases, the J end lost 6 bases, and 12 bases lay between the germline ends. Germline-derived CDR1 and CDR2 are LGHNA and YSLEER. The CDR3 covers 14 residues. The CDR3 loop is CASSRQDSDEKLFF. CDR3 coding DNA: TGCGCCAGCAGCCGACAGGACAGTGATGAAAAACTGTTTTTT.

Written as DNA, the CDR3 is TGTGCCAGCAGTGAATCGACAGGATTGCATGGCTACACCTTC. Translating gives CASSESTGLHGYTF. The V and J genes are TRBV25-1 and TRBJ1-2; D may be TRBD1 (6 bases). Germline CDR1 is MGHDK and CDR2 is SYGVNS. V dropped 1 base and J dropped 6 bases, with 12 bases sitting between them. This CDR3 region has 14 residues.

The chain couples TRBV7-9 to TRBJ2-7, with D unclear. The V gene's germline CDR1 is SEHNR and CDR2 FQNEAQ (reference sequence). This CDR3 is 13 amino acids long. V lost 2 bases to trimming and J lost 9 bases, with 14 bases between them. The CDR3 sequence: CASSLPVSHGQYF. In nucleotides, the CDR3 is TGTGCCAGCAGCTTACCAGTATCCCATGGGCAGTACTTC.

This clone has just one count. This chain connects TRBV19 to TRBJ2-2; TRBD1 aligns across 10 bases. V lost 3 bases to trimming and J lost 1 base; unmatched junction nucleotides: 2. The CDR3 runs 16 residues. Germline V gene data show CDR1 as LNHDA and CDR2 as SQIVND (reference sequence). DNA for the CDR3: TGTGCCAGTAGTATCCGGACAGGGGGGAACACCGGGGAGCTGTTTTTT. Protein product: CASSIRTGGNTGELFF.

In its sample, this clone was seen once. The sample holds other DNA sequences that translate to the same CDR3. The chain couples TRBV5-1 to TRBJ2-5; 7 bases line up with TRBD1. After removal of 4 bases from V and 3 bases from J, the junction contained 3 bases not matched to a gene. CDR1 is SGHRS, CDR2 YFSETQ, per germline. The CDR3 contains 13 residues. The CDR3 here is CASSLGTEETQYF. CDR3 DNA sequence: TGCGCCAGCAGCCTCGGGACAGAAGAGACCCAGTACTTC.

This chain connects TRBV7-9 to TRBJ2-3, with 8 positions matching TRBD2. The CDR3 covers 15 residues. The germline CDR1 and CDR2 sequences are SEHNR and FQNEAQ (reference sequence). The J segment lost 4 bases and the V segment lost 2 bases, leaving 5 bases of the junction unmatched. DNA for the CDR3: TGTGCCAGCAGCTTACCCAGCGGGAGTTCAGATACGCAGTATTTT. Encoded protein: CASSLPSGSSDTQYF.

This clone was seen more than once but under ten times. The chain combines TRBV7-9 with TRBJ1-3, with TRBD1 as a possible D gene (5 bases). The V end lost 3 bases, the J end lost 8 bases, and 17 bases lay between the germline ends. CDR1 SEHNR and CDR2 FQNEAQ come from the germline V gene (reference sequence). CDR3 size: 15 residues. Here the CDR3 DNA reads TGTGCCAGCAGCTTGAGTGCTCAGGGAAGGGACACCATATATTTT. This gives the protein CASSLSAQGRDTIYF.

This chain joins TRBV25-1 and TRBJ2-2; D gene uncertain. Germline lookup yields CDR1 MGHDK and CDR2 SYGVNS. This CDR3 region has 16 residues. Trimming took 7 bases from V and 6 from J, leaving 21 bases between them. The DNA for the CDR3 is TGTGCCAGCACCCCATCGGCCGAGGAAGCCGCCGGGGAGCTGTTTTTT. It encodes CASTPSAEEAAGELFF. Supplemented by reference TRBV25-1 and TRBJ2-2, the full variable domain reads EADIYQTPRYLVIGTGKKITLECSQTMGHDKMYWYQQDPGMELHLIHYSYGVNSTEKGDLSSESTVSRIRTEHFPLTLESARPSHTSQYLCASTPSAEEAAGELFFGEGSRLTVL.

Here the CDR3 DNA reads TGTGCCAGCAGGACAGGCACTGAAGCTTTCTTT. Amino acids: CASRTGTEAFF. The chain has TRBV7-2 and TRBJ1-1; D might be TRBD1 (6 bases). The CDR3 is 11 amino acids. The germline CDR1 and CDR2 sequences are SGHTA and FQGNSA. Between the trimmed V and J ends, which lost 6 bases and 4 bases, there was a span of 6 bases.

The chain has TRBV7-2 and TRBJ2-1; TRBD2 aligns across 14 bases. Germline V gene data show CDR1 as SGHTA and CDR2 as FQGNSA. J gave up 8 bases and V 3 bases, and 3 bases lay outside the gene matches. This CDR3 is 15 amino acids long. The CDR3 protein is CASSFMGLAGDEQFF. The CDR3 DNA reads TGTGCCAGCAGCTTCATGGGACTAGCGGGAGATGAGCAGTTCTTC.

This chain connects TRBV2 to TRBJ2-2; the match to TRBD1 covers 9 bases. CDR1 is SNHLY, CDR2 FYNNEI, per germline. J gave up 6 bases and V 4 bases, and 3 bases lay outside the gene matches. The CDR3 contains 14 residues. The CDR3 DNA reads TGTGCCAGCAGTGGACAGGGGGTCCCCGGGGAGCTGTTTTTT. Translating gives CASSGQGVPGELFF.

This clone was detected a few times. DNA of the CDR3: TGCGCCAGCAGCTTGGAGCAAAACACTGAAGCTTTCTTT. Translated: CASSLEQNTEAFF. The chain is built from TRBV5-1 and TRBJ1-1; D remains unclear. Germline V gives CDR1 SGHRS, CDR2 YFSETQ. The CDR3 sequence is 13 residues long. The V and J ends lost 0 bases and 2 bases respectively, with 5 bases between them.